The next 30 T cell receptor beta chains were all read from a single sample in a study of shared clonotypes between healthy human individuals. Measured with immunoSEQ multiplex PCR; TCRdb has only the in-frame clones, and not every one. Of about 1 million clones listed, about 75% are singletons. The sequencing sample was made of memory CD4+ T cells sorted from blood. Subset reported: CD45RA-negative fraction. The receptors stem from a man aged 18 to 30 in good health.

The chain has TRBV7-9 and TRBJ2-1; 14 nucleotides line up with TRBD2. The CDR3 is 16 amino acids. Germline lookup yields CDR1 SEHNR and CDR2 FQNEAQ (reference sequence). The V segment lost 4 bases and the J segment 4 bases; nucleotides outside the gene matches: 3. The chain's CDR3 is CASSSGLAGEYNEQFF. In DNA form, the CDR3 reads TGTGCCAGCAGCTCGGGACTAGCGGGAGAGTACAATGAGCAGTTCTTC.

The rearrangement uses TRBV4-3 and TRBJ1-5; TRBD1 aligns across 9 bases. Losses at the gene ends were 0 bases for V and 7 bases for J; bases not matched to a gene: 4. Germline V CDR1 and CDR2: LGHNA, YSLEER. This CDR3 is 15 amino acids long. The CDR3 coding sequence is TGCGCCAGCAGCCAAGATGACAGGGGGAGACAGCCCCAGCATTTT. Protein: CASSQDDRGRQPQHF.

The V gene is TRBV6-6, the J gene TRBJ1-5; D possibly corresponds to TRBD1 (6 bases). The CDR3 loop spans 16 amino acids. Trimming removed 7 bases from V and 6 bases from J, with 22 bases in between. The germline gives CDR1 MNHNY, CDR2 SVGAGI (reference sequence). The CDR3 nucleotides read TGTGCCAGCACCCCAATGACAGGTTTGAATTTTCAGCCCCAGCATTTT. It is translated as CASTPMTGLNFQPQHF.

This sequence joins TRBV5-4 and TRBJ1-4; no clear D gene. This CDR3 region has 15 residues. V lost 5 bases, J lost 3 bases, and 14 bases lay in between. From germline, CDR1 is SGHNT and CDR2 YYREEE (reference sequence). The chain's CDR3 is CASSSKQEANEKLFF. CDR3 DNA: TGTGCCAGCAGTAGCAAACAAGAAGCTAATGAAAAACTGTTTTTT. Variable domain in full (rest from reference TRBV5-4 and TRBJ1-4): ETGVTQSPTHLIKTRGQQVTLRCSSQSGHNTVSWYQQALGQGPQFIFQYYREEENGRGNFPPRFSGLQFPNYSSELNVNALELDDSALYLCASSSKQEANEKLFFGSGTQLSVL.

This clone was counted once. V and J are TRBV6-1 and TRBJ1-3; unclear D gene. This CDR3 is 18 amino acids long. V was clipped by 3 bases and J by 0 bases, with 18 bases between them. The germline V gene encodes CDR1 MNHNS and CDR2 SASEGT. The DNA for the CDR3 is TGTGCCAGCAGTGAGCGGATACCTCGGACGGGCTCTGGAAACACCATATATTTT. Translation gives CASSERIPRTGSGNTIYF.

V gene TRBV10-1 combines with J gene TRBJ1-6, with a tentative D call TRBD1 (5 bases). Per germline, CDR1 WNHNN and CDR2 SYGVQD (reference sequence). V was trimmed by 2 bases and J by 10 bases, leaving 15 bases between them. The CDR3 covers 15 residues. The chain's CDR3 is CASSEPGGERSPLHF. In nucleotides, the CDR3 is TGCGCCAGCAGTGAGCCGGGGGGGGAGAGGTCACCCCTCCACTTT.

There are a few counts of this clone. The chain recombines TRBV10-2 with TRBJ1-5, with 8 bases aligning to TRBD1. Germline CDR1 reads WSHSY; CDR2 reads SAAADI. Losses at the gene ends were 2 bases for V and 9 bases for J; bases not matched to a gene: 9. This CDR3 comprises 15 residues. CDR3 protein: CASSEQGTGGWPQHF. As DNA, the CDR3 is TGCGCCAGCAGTGAGCAGGGCACAGGGGGTTGGCCCCAGCATTTT.

The chain links TRBV2 to TRBJ2-1; D gene ambiguous. Per germline, CDR1 SNHLY and CDR2 FYNNEI. This CDR3 is built from 12 residues. V was pared by 2 bases and J by 6 bases, with 5 bases between. The CDR3 loop reads CASSERSNEQFF. The CDR3 DNA is TGTGCCAGCAGTGAACGTAGCAATGAGCAGTTCTTC.

The V and J genes are TRBV2 and TRBJ1-5; no reliable D call. V lost 3 bases, J lost 4 bases, and 19 bases lay in between. The CDR3 covers 17 residues. Germline V gene data show CDR1 as SNHLY and CDR2 as FYNNEI. The CDR3 spells CASSDTTWVRSNQPQHF. CDR3 in DNA: TGTGCCAGCAGTGATACGACCTGGGTAAGATCAAATCAGCCCCAGCATTTT.

CDR3 in amino acids: CAWRRGDRDNQPQHF. CDR3 in DNA: TGTGCCTGGAGACGCGGGGACAGGGACAATCAGCCCCAGCATTTT. This chain joins TRBV30 and TRBJ1-5; 9 positions match TRBD1. From germline, CDR1 is GTSNPN and CDR2 SVGIG (reference sequence). V trimming: 3 bases; J trimming: 3 bases; junction bases outside the gene matches: 6. This CDR3 has 15 residues.

The chain employs TRBV21-1 and TRBJ1-5. TRBV21-1 represents a pseudogene. The CDR3 contains 13 residues. DNA of the CDR3: TGTGCCAGCGGACCGTATAGCAATCAGCCCCAGCATTTT. Translating gives CASGPYSNQPQHF.

This clone was detected a few times. This rearrangement joins TRBV2 to TRBJ1-5, with 7 nucleotides matching TRBD1. Germline values: CDR1 SNHLY, CDR2 FYNNEI. The CDR3 extends over 15 amino acids. V shed 6 bases and J 1 base; nucleotides not matched to a gene: 6. CDR3 sequence: CASSTGVMSNQPQHF. The CDR3 DNA sequence: TGTGCCAGCAGCACAGGGGTGATGAGCAATCAGCCCCAGCATTTT.

The rearrangement uses TRBV6-1 and TRBJ2-4; weak D call: TRBD2 (5 bases). The CDR3 totals 12 residues. Trimming cost V 6 bases and J 16 bases, with 19 bases left between them. Germline assignment: CDR1 MNHNS and CDR2 SASEGT. The CDR3 region has the DNA TGTGCCAGCAGCTCCTTCTTGGGAGACCCCTACTTC. Protein: CASSSFLGDPYF.

The gene calls are TRBV6-1 and TRBJ1-5; the D gene is possibly TRBD1 (5 bases). The CDR3 has 15 residues. V gave up 3 bases and J gave up 0 bases, with 9 bases separating them. From germline, CDR1 is MNHNS and CDR2 SASEGT. CDR3 DNA sequence: TGTGCCAGCAGTGACGGGGGGAGTAGCAATCAGCCCCAGCATTTT. It codes for CASSDGGSSNQPQHF.

This clone was counted a few times. The V call is TRBV14, the J call TRBJ1-1, with D hard to call. Germline V gene data show CDR1 as SGHDN and CDR2 as FVKESK. The germline V and J ends were trimmed by 1 base and 4 bases, with 13 bases remaining between them. The length of the CDR3 is 15 residues. CDR3 amino acids: CASSQGGKGFTEAFF. CDR3 DNA: TGTGCCAGCAGCCAAGGAGGGAAAGGGTTCACTGAAGCTTTCTTT.

This chain links TRBV6-5 with TRBJ2-7, with D tentatively TRBD1 (6 bases). CDR1 MNHEY and CDR2 SVGAGI come from the germline V gene. V lost 11 bases and J 2 bases, leaving 13 bases between the germline ends. This CDR3 is 12 amino acids long. This chain's CDR3 is CAAQGPAYEQYF. In DNA, the CDR3 is TGTGCCGCACAGGGTCCAGCCTACGAGCAGTACTTC.

The chain is built from TRBV7-8 and TRBJ1-5; 8 bases agree with TRBD1. This CDR3 is built from 16 residues. The V gene end was trimmed by 5 bases and the J gene end by 7 bases; junction bases not matched to a gene: 13. Germline CDR1 is SGHVS and CDR2 is FQNEAQ. The CDR3 spells CASSLEGQVFYQPQHF. The CDR3 nucleotides read TGTGCCAGCAGCCTTGAGGGACAGGTATTTTACCAGCCCCAGCATTTT. Combining the CDR3 with reference TRBV7-8 and TRBJ1-5 gives the whole variable domain GAGVSQSPRYKVAKRGQDVALRCDPISGHVSLFWYQQALGQGPEFLTYFQNEAQLDKSGLPSDRFFAERPEGSVSTLKIQRTQQEDSAVYLCASSLEGQVFYQPQHFGDGTRLSIL.

V usage is TRBV13 and J usage is TRBJ1-2; 8 bases line up with TRBD1. The germline gives CDR1 PRHDT, CDR2 FYEKMQ (reference sequence). The V and J ends lost 4 bases and 8 bases, in that order; junction bases with no gene match: 12. The CDR3 length is 15 residues. The CDR3 region has the DNA TGTGCCAGCAGCTCCCGCGACAGGGGCATACAAGGCTACACCTTC. Protein sequence: CASSSRDRGIQGYTF.

V gene TRBV29-1 combines with J gene TRBJ2-4, with 7 bases identical to TRBD2. J gave up 7 bases and V 7 bases, and 13 bases lay outside the gene matches. Germline CDR1 and CDR2: SQVTM and ANQGSEA. The length of the CDR3 is 14 residues. The CDR3 region has the DNA TGCAGCGCCGGATCGGGAGGAGGAGGGAACATTCAGTACTTC. This translates into CSAGSGGGGNIQYF.

The chain employs TRBV28 and TRBJ1-4; D is possibly TRBD1 (5 bases). There are 15 residues in the CDR3. CDR1 MDHEN and CDR2 SYDVKM come from the germline V gene. Trimming took 6 bases from V and 8 from J, leaving 19 bases between them. In DNA, the CDR3 is TGTGCCAGCAGCCCCTCCGGGGGGGTAAGAGAAAAACTGTTTTTT. Protein: CASSPSGGVREKLFF.

V is TRBV6-6 and J is TRBJ1-6; D unclear. The CDR3 extends over 14 amino acids. Trimming pared 8 bases from V and 9 bases from J, leaving 17 bases between. Germline V gene sequence: CDR1 MNHNY, CDR2 SVGAGI (reference sequence). The CDR3 DNA sequence: TGTGCCAGCGGGTCGCGCGGCGGAGTTTCACCCCTCCACTTT. Protein product: CASGSRGGVSPLHF.

The chain is built from TRBV5-1 and TRBJ2-7; D is unclear. This CDR3 is built from 14 residues. V lost 4 bases to trimming and J lost 1 base, with 12 bases between them. Germline V gene lookup returns CDR1 SGHRS and CDR2 YFSETQ. In nucleotides, the CDR3 is TGCGCCAGCAGCGTCACGGCCGGGTCCTACGAGCAGTACTTC. Amino acid sequence: CASSVTAGSYEQYF.

Comments on this clone: Other DNA variants within this sample encode the same CDR3. The CDR3 DNA reads as TGTGCCAGCAGCTCCGGCCGACTGACAGATACGCAGTATTTT. Translation: CASSSGRLTDTQYF. V usage is TRBV11-3 and J usage is TRBJ2-3; D uncertain. Germline lookup yields CDR1 SGHNT and CDR2 YENEEA. The V end lost 4 bases, the J end lost 3 bases, and 11 bases lay between the germline ends. This CDR3 is built from 14 residues. Supplemented by reference TRBV11-3 and TRBJ2-3, the full variable domain reads EAGVVQSPRYKIIEKKQPVAFWCNPISGHNTLYWYLQNLGQGPELLIRYENEEAVDDSQLPKDRFSAERLKGVDSTLKIQPAELGDSAVYLCASSSGRLTDTQYFGPGTRLTVL.

A remark on this clone: This same CDR3 is encoded by further DNA sequences in the sample. The J gene is TRBJ2-7, the V gene TRBV18; D uncertain. Germline V CDR1 and CDR2: KGHSH, LQKENI. V was cut by 3 bases and J by 7 bases, with 13 bases left in between. The CDR3 covers 13 residues. The CDR3 loop reads CASSPTDTREQYF. For the CDR3, the DNA is TGTGCCAGCTCACCGACGGATACCCGGGAGCAGTACTTC.

This clone was counted a few times. J is TRBJ1-2 and V is TRBV6-5; 8 bases agree with TRBD1. J gave up 8 bases and V 2 bases, and 7 bases lay outside the gene matches. The CDR3 is made up of 14 amino acids. The germline gives CDR1 MNHEY, CDR2 SVGAGI. CDR3 sequence reads: CASSYRQGAGGYTF. The CDR3, as DNA: TGTGCCAGCAGTTACCGCCAGGGGGCTGGGGGCTACACCTTC.

This clone was observed a handful of times. The chain employs TRBV6-4 and TRBJ2-3; 10 positions match TRBD2. V trimming: 0 bases; J trimming: 4 bases; junction bases outside the gene matches: 1. This CDR3 contains 15 residues. Germline CDR1 MRHNA, CDR2 SNTAGT. DNA for the CDR3: TGTGCCAGCAGTGACTCAGCGGGAGGGCCAGATACGCAGTATTTT. This translates into CASSDSAGGPDTQYF.

This chain uses TRBV5-5 with TRBJ1-1; 7 nucleotides match TRBD1. In germline, CDR1 is SGHKS, CDR2 YYEKEE (reference sequence). The length of the CDR3 is 16 residues. Trimming removed 4 bases from V and 11 bases from J; junction bases left unmatched: 20. CDR3 DNA: TGTGCCAGCAGCCCCCCCGGACAGGCATCGACCGCCTTGGCTTTCTTT. This gives the protein CASSPPGQASTALAFF.

The rearrangement uses TRBV10-3 and TRBJ1-1; 10 nucleotides agree with TRBD1. Per germline, CDR1 ENHRY and CDR2 SYGVKD. The junction had 3 bases not matched to a gene; V was cut back by 2 bases and J by 6 bases. The CDR3 length is 14 residues. The CDR3 DNA follows: TGTGCCATCAGTGAGGGACAGGGGGTTTCTGAAGCTTTCTTT. Protein: CAISEGQGVSEAFF.

V is TRBV5-1 and J is TRBJ1-2, with 7 bases that match TRBD1. The ends lost 0 bases at V and 8 bases at J; junction bases unmatched: 10. CDR1 SGHRS and CDR2 YFSETQ come from the germline V gene. CDR3 length: 15 amino acids. The CDR3 DNA reads TGCGCCAGCAGCTTGGATTCTACAGGGGCGGAGGGCTACACCTTC. Its translation: CASSLDSTGAEGYTF.

The gene calls are TRBV2 and TRBJ1-2, with 8 positions matching TRBD1. The J segment lost 4 bases and the V segment lost 3 bases, leaving 16 bases of the junction unmatched. CDR3 size: 18 residues. Germline CDR1 SNHLY, CDR2 FYNNEI. This CDR3 is CASSDLRRGPGGGYGYTF. In DNA, the CDR3 is TGTGCCAGCAGTGATCTCAGAAGGGGACCAGGGGGCGGCTATGGCTACACCTTC.